A selection of T cell receptor beta chains follows, all from one sample in a study of blood T cell repertoires in COVID-19. The method was immunoSEQ multiplex PCR; TCRdb's version includes in-frame clones alone and lacks a portion of them. The sample lists hundreds of thousands of clones; approximately 91% were seen once. Sequencing was performed on PBMCs or T cells enriched from blood (not recorded which). These receptors were obtained from a middle-aged woman who had recovered from COVID-19. Both conserved end residues are trimmed from each CDR3. The order of the fields is clone size, CDR3 length, D gene, V gene, CDR3 protein. The D gene is left open where the match is weak. Expanded clones get a size class; other rows say once, few or many, or leave the size out.

>NA|13|NA|TRBV7-2
ASRRTAELYYGYT
>NA|13|NA|TRBV10-1
ASSESLELEGTQY
>NA|12|TRBD1|TRBV18
ASSPTGGNEKLF
>NA|13|NA|TRBV7-2
ASSLAGQHLRGYT
>NA|11|NA|TRBV7-3
ASSLGPQETQY
>NA|11|NA|TRBV28
ASSPVGAYEQY
>NA|10|NA|TRBV18
ASSGTLYEQY
>NA|13|NA|TRBV7-2
ASSAQTGANEKLF
>NA|11|NA|TRBV12-3/TRBV12-4
ASSLIPGQPQH
>once|13|TRBD2|TRBV19
ASSNQAGATDTQY
>NA|13|TRBD2|TRBV7-2
ASSSGLAGLYEQY
>NA|10|TRBD1|TRBV7-6
ASGQGAAEAF
>NA|13|TRBD2|TRBV27
ASKKAAGAPDEQY
>NA|12|NA|TRBV28
ASSLRGFRYGYT
>NA|13|TRBD1|TRBV5-4
ASSDGQGYADTQY
>NA|14|TRBD1|TRBV18
ASSPPGDRGGQPQH
>NA|16|TRBD1|TRBV7-3
ASSPAQGAPILNYGYT
>NA|10|NA|TRBV28
ASSFLGSEAF
>NA|11|TRBD1|TRBV13
ASSVQGVGEQY
>NA|13|TRBD1|TRBV6-5
ASRAGTGHNQPQH
>NA|13|NA|TRBV4-1
ASSQDREENYGYT
>NA|11|NA|TRBV27
ASSLGGTYEQY
>few|11|NA|TRBV29-1
SVWADGDYGYT
>NA|13|TRBD1|TRBV9
ASSGQGESYNEQF
>NA|14|TRBD1|TRBV28
ASSLGGDREAYGYT
>once|13|TRBD1|TRBV7-6
ASSYWTGGTGELF